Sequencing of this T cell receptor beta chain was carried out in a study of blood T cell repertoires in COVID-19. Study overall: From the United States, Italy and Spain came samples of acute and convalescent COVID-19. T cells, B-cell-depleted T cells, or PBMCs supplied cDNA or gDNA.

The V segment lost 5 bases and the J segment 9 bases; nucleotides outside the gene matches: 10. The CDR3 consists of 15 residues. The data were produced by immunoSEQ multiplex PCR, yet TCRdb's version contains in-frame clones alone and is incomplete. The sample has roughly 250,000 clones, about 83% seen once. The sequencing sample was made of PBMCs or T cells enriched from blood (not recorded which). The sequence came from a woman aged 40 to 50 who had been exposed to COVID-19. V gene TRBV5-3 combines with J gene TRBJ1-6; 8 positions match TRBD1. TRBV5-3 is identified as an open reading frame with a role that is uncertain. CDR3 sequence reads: CARRDDGTGFSPLHF. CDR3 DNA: TGTGCCAGAAGGGACGACGGGACAGGATTTTCACCCCTCCACTTT.